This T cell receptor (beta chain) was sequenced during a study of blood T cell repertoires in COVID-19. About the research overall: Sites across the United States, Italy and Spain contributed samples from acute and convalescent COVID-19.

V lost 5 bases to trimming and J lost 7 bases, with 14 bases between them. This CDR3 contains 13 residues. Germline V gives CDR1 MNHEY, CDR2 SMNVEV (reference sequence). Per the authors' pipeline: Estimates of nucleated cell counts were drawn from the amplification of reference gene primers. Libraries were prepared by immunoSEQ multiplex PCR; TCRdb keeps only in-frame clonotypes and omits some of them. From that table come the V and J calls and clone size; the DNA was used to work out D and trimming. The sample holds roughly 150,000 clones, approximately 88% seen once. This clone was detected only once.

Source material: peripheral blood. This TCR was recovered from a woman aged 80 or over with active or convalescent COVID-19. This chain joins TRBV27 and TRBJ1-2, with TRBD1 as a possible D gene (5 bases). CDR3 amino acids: CASSPAGYGGYTF. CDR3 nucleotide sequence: TGTGCCAGCAGTCCCGCAGGGTATGGTGGCTACACCTTC.